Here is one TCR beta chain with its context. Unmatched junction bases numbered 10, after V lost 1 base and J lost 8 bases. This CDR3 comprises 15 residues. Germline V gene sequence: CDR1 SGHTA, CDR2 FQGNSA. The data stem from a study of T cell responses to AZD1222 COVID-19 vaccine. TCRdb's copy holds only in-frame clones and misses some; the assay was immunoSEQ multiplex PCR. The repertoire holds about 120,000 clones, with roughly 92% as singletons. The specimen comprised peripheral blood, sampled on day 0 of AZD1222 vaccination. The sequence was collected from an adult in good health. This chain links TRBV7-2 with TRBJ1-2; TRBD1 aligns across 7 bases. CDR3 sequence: CASSLDRTGPGGYTF. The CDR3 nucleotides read TGTGCCAGCAGCTTAGACCGGACAGGCCCAGGGGGCTACACCTTC. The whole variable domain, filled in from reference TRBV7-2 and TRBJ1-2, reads GAGVSQSPSNKVTEKGKDVELRCDPISGHTALYWYRQSLGQGLEFLIYFQGNSAPDKSGLPSDRFSAERTGGSVSTLTIQRTQQEDSAVYLCASSLDRTGPGGYTFGSGTRLTVV.